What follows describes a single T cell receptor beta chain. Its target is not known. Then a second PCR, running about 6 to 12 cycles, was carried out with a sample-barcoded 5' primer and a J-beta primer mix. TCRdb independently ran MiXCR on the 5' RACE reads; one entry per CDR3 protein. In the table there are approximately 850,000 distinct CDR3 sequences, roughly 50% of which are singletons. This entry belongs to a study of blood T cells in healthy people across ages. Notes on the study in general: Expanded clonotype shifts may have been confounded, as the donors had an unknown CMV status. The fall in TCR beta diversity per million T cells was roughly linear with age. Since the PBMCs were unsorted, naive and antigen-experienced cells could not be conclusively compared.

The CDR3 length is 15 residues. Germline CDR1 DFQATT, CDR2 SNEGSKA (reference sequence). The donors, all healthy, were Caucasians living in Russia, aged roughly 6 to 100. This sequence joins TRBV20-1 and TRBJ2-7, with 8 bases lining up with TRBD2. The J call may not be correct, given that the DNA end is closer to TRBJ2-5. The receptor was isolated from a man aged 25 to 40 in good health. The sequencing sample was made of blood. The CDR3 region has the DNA TGCAGTGCCCCGGGCGGACTAGCCGGTCCAGAGACCCAGTACTTC. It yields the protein CSAPGGLAGPETQYF.